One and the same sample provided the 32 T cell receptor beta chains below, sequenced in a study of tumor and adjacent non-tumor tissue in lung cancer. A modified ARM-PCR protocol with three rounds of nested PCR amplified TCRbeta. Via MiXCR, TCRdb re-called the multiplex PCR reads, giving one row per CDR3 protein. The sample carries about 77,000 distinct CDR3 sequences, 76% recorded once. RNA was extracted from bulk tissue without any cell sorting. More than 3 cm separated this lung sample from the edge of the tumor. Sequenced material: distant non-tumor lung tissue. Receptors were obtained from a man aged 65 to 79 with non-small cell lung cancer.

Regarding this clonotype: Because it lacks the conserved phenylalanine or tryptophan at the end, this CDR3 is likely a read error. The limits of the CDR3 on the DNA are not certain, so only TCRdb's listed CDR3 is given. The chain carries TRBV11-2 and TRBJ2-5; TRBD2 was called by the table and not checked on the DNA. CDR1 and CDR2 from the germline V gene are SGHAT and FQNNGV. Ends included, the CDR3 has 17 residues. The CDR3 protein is CASSLALAGGTQETQYI.

Here the CDR3 DNA reads TGCAGCGCGGCCGACAGGTTCGAGACCCAGTACTTC. Translated, it gives CSAADRFETQYF. V gene TRBV29-1 combines with J gene TRBJ2-5; D may be TRBD1 (6 bases). Germline-derived CDR1 and CDR2 are SQVTM and ANQGSEA. V lost 7 bases and J lost 5, with 14 bases in between. The CDR3 consists of 12 residues.

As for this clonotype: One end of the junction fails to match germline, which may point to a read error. The CDR3 DNA reads TGCAGTGTTGAATTCTCTTGGACTAGCAGGGGGAAACAAGCGACCCAGTACTTC. Translated, it gives CSVEFSWTSRGKQATQYF. The chain couples TRBV29-1 to TRBJ2-5; D perhaps matches TRBD2 (8 bases). Germline lookup yields CDR1 SQVTM and CDR2 ANQGSEA. CDR3 length equals 18 residues. Full variable domain (outside the CDR3, taken from reference TRBV29-1 and TRBJ2-5): SAVISQKPSRDICQRGTSLTIQCQVDSQVTMMFWYRQQPGQSLTLIATANQGSEATYESGFVIDKFPISRPNLTFSTLTVSNMSPEDSSIYLCSVEFSWTSRGKQATQYFGPGTRLLVL.

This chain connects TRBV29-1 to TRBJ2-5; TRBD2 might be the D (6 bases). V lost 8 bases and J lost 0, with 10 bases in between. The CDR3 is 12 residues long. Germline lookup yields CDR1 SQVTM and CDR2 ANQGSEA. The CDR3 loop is CSIGGDQETQYF. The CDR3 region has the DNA TGCAGCATTGGCGGGGACCAAGAGACCCAGTACTTC.

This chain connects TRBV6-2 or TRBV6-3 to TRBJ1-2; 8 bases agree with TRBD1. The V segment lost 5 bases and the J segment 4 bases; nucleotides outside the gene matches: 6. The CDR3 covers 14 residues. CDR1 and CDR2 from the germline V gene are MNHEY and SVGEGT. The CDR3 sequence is CASSRDRTSYGYTF. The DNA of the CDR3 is TGTGCCAGCAGTAGGGACAGGACTAGCTATGGCTACACCTTC.

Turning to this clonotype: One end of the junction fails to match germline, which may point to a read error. The CDR3 bases are TGTACCAGCAGCTTAGGGCTGAACACTGAGGCTTTCTTT. As protein: CTSSLGLNTEAFF. This sequence joins TRBV5-5 and TRBJ1-1; no reliable D call. Germline V lookup: CDR1 SGHKS, CDR2 YYEKEE (reference sequence). The CDR3 totals 13 residues.

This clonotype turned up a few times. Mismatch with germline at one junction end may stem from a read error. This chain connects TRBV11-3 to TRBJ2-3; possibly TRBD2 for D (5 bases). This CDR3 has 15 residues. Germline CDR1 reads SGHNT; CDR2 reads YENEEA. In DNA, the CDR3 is TGTGCCAGCACCAGTCGGGGAGTAAGCACAGATAAGCAGTATTTT. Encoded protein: CASTSRGVSTDKQYF.

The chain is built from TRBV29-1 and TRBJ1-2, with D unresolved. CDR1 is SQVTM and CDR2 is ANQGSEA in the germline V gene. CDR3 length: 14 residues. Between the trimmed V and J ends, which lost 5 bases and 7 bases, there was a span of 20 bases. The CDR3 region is CSVTHGRDGPGYTF. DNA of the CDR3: TGCAGCGTTACCCATGGGCGGGATGGGCCTGGCTACACCTTC.

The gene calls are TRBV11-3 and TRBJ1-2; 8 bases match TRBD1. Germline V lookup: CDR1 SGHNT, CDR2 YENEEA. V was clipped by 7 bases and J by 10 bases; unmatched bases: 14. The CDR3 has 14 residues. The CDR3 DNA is TGTGCCAGCAACTTCCCGACAGGGGCGGGAGACTACACCTTC. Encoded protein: CASNFPTGAGDYTF.

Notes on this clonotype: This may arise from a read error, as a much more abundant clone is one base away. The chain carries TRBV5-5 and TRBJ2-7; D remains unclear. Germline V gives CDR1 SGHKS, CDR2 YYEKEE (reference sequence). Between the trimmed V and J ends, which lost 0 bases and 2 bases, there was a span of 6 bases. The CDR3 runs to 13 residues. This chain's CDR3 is CASSLDPTYEQYF. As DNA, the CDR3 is TGTGCCAGCAGCTTGGATCCAACCTACGAGCAGTACTTC.

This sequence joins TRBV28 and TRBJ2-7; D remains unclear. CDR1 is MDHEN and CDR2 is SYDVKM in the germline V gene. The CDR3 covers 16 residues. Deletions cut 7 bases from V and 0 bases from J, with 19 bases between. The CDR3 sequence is CASIEAVTFRSYEQYF. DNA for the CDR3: TGTGCCAGCATAGAGGCCGTGACATTCCGCTCCTACGAGCAGTACTTC.

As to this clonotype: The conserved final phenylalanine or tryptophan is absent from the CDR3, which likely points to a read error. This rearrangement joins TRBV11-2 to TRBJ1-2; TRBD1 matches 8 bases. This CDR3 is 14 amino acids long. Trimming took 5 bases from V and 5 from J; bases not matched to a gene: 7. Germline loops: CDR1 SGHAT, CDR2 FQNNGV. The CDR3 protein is CASSPTGVTYGYTC. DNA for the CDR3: TGTGCCAGCAGCCCGACAGGGGTTACTTATGGCTACACCTGC.

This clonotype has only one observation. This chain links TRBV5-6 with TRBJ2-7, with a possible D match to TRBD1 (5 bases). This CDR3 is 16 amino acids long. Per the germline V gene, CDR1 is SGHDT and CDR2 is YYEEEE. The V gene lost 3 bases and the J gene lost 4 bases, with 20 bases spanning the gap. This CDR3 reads CASSSVVWYRTYEQYF. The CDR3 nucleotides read TGTGCCAGCAGCTCCGTTGTCTGGTACAGGACATACGAGCAGTACTTC.

The CDR3 DNA is TGCGCCAGTAGTTCAGGGCCACTTACCAATCAGCCCCAGCATTTT. Translated, it gives CASSSGPLTNQPQHF. The chain recombines TRBV4-1 with TRBJ1-5, with D maybe TRBD1 (5 bases). The CDR3 loop spans 15 amino acids. V was trimmed by 9 bases and J by 3 bases, leaving 18 bases between them. Per germline, CDR1 MGHRA and CDR2 YSYEKL.

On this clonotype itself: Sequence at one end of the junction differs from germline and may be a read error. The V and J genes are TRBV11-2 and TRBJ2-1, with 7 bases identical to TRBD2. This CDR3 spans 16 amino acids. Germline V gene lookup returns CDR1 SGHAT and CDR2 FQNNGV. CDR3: CASSLVRGVDFNEPFF. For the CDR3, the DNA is TGTGCCAGCAGCTTAGTCCGGGGGGTGGATTTCAATGAGCCGTTCTTC.

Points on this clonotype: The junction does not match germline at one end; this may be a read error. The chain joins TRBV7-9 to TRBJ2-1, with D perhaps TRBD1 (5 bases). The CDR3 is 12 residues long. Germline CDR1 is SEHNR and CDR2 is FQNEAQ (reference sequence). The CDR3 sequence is CGSSLTQVEQFF. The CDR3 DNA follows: TGTGGCAGCAGCCTAACACAGGTTGAGCAGTTCTTC.

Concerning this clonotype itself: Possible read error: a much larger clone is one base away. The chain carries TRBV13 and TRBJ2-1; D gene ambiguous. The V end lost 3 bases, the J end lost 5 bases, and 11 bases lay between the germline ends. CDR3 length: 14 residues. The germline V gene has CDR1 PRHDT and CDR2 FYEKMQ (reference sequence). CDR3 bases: TGTGCCAGCAGCTTGAGGCGTGTCGACAATGAGCAGTTCTTC. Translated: CASSLRRVDNEQFF.

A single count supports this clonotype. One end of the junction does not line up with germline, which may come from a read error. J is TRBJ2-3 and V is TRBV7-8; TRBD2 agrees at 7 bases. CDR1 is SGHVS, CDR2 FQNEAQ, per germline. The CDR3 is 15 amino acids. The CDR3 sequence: CASREREGYTDTHYF. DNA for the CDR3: TGTGCCAGCAGGGAGCGGGAAGGTTACACAGATACGCACTATTTT.

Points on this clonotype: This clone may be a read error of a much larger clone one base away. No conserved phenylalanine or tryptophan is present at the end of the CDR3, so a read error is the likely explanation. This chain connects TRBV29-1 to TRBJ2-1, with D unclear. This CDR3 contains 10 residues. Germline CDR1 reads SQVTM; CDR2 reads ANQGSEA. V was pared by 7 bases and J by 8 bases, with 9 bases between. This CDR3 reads CSGGGYEQFL. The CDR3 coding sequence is TGCAGCGGTGGCGGTTATGAGCAGTTCCTC.

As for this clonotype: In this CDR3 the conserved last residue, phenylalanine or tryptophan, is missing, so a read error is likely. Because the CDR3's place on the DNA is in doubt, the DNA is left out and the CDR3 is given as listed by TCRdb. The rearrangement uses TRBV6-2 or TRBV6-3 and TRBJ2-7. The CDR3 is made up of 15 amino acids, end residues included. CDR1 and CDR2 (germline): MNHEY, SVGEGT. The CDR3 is CASSYSLVKGYEQYL.

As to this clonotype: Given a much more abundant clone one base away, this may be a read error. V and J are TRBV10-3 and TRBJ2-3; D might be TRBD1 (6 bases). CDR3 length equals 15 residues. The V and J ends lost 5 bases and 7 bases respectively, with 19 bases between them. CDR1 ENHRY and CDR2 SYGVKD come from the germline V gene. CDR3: CAISLLGDGTYTQYF. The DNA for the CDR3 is TGTGCCATCAGTCTCCTGGGGGATGGGACATATACGCAGTATTTT.

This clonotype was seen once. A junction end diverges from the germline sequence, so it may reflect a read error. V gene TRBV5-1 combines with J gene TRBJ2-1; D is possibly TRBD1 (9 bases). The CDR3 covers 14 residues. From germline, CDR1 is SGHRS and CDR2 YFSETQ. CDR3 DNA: TGCGCCGGCAGCGGGGGACAGGGTTTGAATAAGCAGTTCTTC. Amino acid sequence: CAGSGGQGLNKQFF. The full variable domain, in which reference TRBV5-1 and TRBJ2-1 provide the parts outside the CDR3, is KAGVTQTPRYLIKTRGQQVTLSCSPISGHRSVSWYQQTPGQGLQFLFEYFSETQRNKGNFPGRFSGRQFSNSRSEMNVSTLELGDSALYLCAGSGGQGLNKQFFGPGTRLTVL.

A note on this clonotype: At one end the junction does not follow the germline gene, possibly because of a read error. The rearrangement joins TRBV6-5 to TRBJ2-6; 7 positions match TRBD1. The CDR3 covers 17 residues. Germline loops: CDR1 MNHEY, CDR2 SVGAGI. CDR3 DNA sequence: TGTGTCAGCAGTTCCGGGAAAGGGGGCTCTGGGGCCAATCTCCTGACTTTC. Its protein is CVSSSGKGGSGANLLTF.

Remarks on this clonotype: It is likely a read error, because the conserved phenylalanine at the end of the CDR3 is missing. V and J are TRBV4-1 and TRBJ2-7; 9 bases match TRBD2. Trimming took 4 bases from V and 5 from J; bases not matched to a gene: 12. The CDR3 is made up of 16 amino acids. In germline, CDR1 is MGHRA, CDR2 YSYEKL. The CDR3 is CASSRTIAGEGDEQYS. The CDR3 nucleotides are TGCGCCAGCAGCCGGACAATAGCGGGAGAGGGGGACGAGCAGTACTCA.

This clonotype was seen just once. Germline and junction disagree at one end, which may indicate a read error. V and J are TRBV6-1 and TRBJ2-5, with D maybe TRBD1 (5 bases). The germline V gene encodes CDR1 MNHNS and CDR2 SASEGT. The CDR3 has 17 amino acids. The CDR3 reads CASSQRVTGWGGETQYF. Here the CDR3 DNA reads TGTGCCAGCAGTCAAAGGGTCACAGGCTGGGGTGGAGAGACCCAGTACTTT.

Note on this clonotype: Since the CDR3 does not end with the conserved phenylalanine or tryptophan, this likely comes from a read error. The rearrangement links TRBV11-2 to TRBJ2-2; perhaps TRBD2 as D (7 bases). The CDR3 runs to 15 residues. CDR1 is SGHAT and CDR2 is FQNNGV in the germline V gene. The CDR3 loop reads CASGIHGGAYGKLFC. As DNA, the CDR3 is TGTGCCAGCGGCATACATGGGGGGGCTTACGGGAAGCTGTTTTGT.

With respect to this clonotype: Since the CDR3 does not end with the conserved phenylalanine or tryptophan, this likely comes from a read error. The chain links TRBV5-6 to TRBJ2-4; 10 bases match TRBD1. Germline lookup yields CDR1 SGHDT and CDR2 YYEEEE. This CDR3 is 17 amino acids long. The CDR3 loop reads CVSGATGTGVVGNIQYL. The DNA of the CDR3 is TGTGTCAGCGGCGCTACAGGGACAGGGGTAGTTGGAAACATTCAGTACTTA.

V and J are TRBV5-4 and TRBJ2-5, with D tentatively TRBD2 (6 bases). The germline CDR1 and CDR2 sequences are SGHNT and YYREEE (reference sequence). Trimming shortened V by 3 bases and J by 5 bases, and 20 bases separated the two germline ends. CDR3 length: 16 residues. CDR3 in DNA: TGTGCCAGCAGCTGGGGTTCCGGGGGTGTGTGGGAGACCCAGTACTTC. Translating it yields CASSWGSGGVWETQYF.

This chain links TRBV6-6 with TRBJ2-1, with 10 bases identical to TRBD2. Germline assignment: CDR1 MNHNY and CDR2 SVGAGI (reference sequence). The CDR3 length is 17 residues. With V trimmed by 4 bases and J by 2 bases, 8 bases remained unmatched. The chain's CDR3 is CASSFSSGSRPYNEQFF. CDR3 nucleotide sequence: TGTGCCAGCAGTTTTTCTAGCGGGAGTCGCCCCTACAATGAGCAGTTCTTC.

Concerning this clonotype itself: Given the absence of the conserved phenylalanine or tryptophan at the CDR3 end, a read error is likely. As DNA, the CDR3 is TGCAGTGCTAGAACCAGAATTGGGACCCTTCTCCCTGAGCAGTACTTA. Its translation is CSARTRIGTLLPEQYL. The chain joins TRBV20-1 to TRBJ2-7; possibly TRBD1 or TRBD2 for D (5 bases each). Germline CDR1 is DFQATT and CDR2 is SNEGSKA (reference sequence). Trimming stripped 2 bases from V and 7 bases from J, with 24 bases between. This CDR3 comprises 16 residues.

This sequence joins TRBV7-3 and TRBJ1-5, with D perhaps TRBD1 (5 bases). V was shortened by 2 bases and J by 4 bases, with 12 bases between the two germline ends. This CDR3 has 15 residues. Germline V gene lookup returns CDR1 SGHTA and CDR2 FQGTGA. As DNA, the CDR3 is TGTGCCAGCAGCTTATCGACAGTTAAAAATCAGCCCCAGCATTTT. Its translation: CASSLSTVKNQPQHF.

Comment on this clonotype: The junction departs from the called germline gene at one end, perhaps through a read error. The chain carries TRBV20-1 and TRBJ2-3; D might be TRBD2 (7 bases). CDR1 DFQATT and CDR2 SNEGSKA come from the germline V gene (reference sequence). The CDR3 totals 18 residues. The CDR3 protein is CSASDRGASRFPTDMQYF. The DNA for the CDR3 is TGCAGTGCTAGTGATCGGGGGGCCTCCAGATTTCCCACAGATATGCAGTATTTT.